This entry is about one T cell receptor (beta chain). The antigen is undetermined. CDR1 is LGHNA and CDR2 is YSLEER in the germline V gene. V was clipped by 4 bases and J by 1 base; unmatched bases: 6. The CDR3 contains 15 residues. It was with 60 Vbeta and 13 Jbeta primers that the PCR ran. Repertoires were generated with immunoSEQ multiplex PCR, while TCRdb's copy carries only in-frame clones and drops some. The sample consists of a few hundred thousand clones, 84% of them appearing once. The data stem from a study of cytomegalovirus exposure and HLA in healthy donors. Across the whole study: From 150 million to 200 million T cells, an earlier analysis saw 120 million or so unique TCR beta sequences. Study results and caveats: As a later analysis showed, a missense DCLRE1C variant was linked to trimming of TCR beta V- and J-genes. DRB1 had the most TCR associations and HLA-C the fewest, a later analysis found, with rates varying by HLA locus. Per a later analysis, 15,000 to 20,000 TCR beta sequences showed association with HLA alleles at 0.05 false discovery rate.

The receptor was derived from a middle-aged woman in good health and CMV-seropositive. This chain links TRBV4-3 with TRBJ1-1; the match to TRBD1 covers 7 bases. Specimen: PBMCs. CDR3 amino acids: CASSPLGTANTEAFF. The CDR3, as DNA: TGCGCCAGCAGCCCGCTCGGGACAGCGAACACTGAAGCTTTCTTT.